Listed below are T cell receptor beta chains from one sample, sequenced in a study of B cell selection in AIRE deficiency. Libraries were prepared by immunoSEQ multiplex PCR; TCRdb keeps only in-frame clonotypes and omits some of them. Seen here are under 30,000 clones, 97% observed once, and the top ten hold about 0.17%. Sequencing was done on a sample of conventional CD4+ T cells sorted from PBMCs. The receptors derive from a human donor with AIRE deficiency. The CDR3 runs from the conserved cysteine through the conserved F or W. D genes are given only for firm matches. Size values are once, few and many counts, or a class for expanded clones, and some rows have none.

J gene: TRBJ2-1; D gene: TRBD1; clone size: .; V gene: TRBV7-3; CDR3 DNA: TGTGCCAGCAGCTTAAAGCCGACAGGGGGCGGTGGTCAGTTCTTC; CDR3 protein: CASSLKPTGGGGQFF
J gene: TRBJ2-7; D gene: TRBD2; clone size: .; V gene: TRBV11-2; CDR3 DNA: TGTGCCAGCAGCCCCATAGCGGGGAACTACGAGCAGTACTTC; CDR3 protein: CASSPIAGNYEQYF
J gene: TRBJ2-3; D gene: .; clone size: .; V gene: TRBV7-2; CDR3 DNA: TGTGCCAGCAGCTCCCGCGGGGGCGCGGGAGTGGCGGGTTTT; CDR3 protein: CASSSRGGAGVAGF
J gene: TRBJ2-1; D gene: TRBD1; clone size: .; V gene: TRBV28; CDR3 DNA: TGTGCCAGCAGGTCCGGGACAGGGATGTATGAGCAGTTCTTC; CDR3 protein: CASRSGTGMYEQFF
J gene: TRBJ2-7; D gene: .; clone size: .; V gene: TRBV6-1; CDR3 DNA: TGTGCCAGCAGTGACCACATTGTATACGAGCAGTACTTC; CDR3 protein: CASSDHIVYEQYF
J gene: TRBJ2-1; D gene: .; clone size: .; V gene: TRBV20-1; CDR3 DNA: TGCAGTGCCTTTCCGTACAATGAGCAGTTCTTC; CDR3 protein: CSAFPYNEQFF
J gene: TRBJ2-7; D gene: .; clone size: .; V gene: TRBV27; CDR3 DNA: TGTGCCAGCAGTTTAAAGGGGCGAGACTACGAGCAGTACTTC; CDR3 protein: CASSLKGRDYEQYF
J gene: TRBJ2-3; D gene: TRBD2; clone size: .; V gene: TRBV28; CDR3 DNA: TGTGCCAGCAGTCCCCTGGTCCTGGGCGGGAGGTTTGAATACGATACGCAGTATTTT; CDR3 protein: CASSPLVLGGRFEYDTQYF
J gene: TRBJ2-2; D gene: TRBD2; clone size: once; V gene: TRBV7-3; CDR3 DNA: TGTGCCAGCAGCCCTTTTAAGGGACTAGCGGAGAACACCGGGGAGCTGTTTTTT; CDR3 protein: CASSPFKGLAENTGELFF
J gene: TRBJ2-7; D gene: .; clone size: .; V gene: TRBV2; CDR3 DNA: TGTGCCAGCATGGAGAACAGGAGCTCCTACGAGCAGTACTTC; CDR3 protein: CASMENRSSYEQYF
J gene: TRBJ2-7; D gene: .; clone size: .; V gene: TRBV5-1; CDR3 DNA: TGCGCCAGCAGCTTATTCCCCGGGGACCTGTCCTACGAGCAGTACTTC; CDR3 protein: CASSLFPGDLSYEQYF
J gene: TRBJ2-7; D gene: .; clone size: .; V gene: TRBV5-8; CDR3 DNA: TGTGCCAGCAGCACCGGCGGGGGCCAATCCTACGAGCAGTACTTC; CDR3 protein: CASSTGGGQSYEQYF
J gene: TRBJ2-7; D gene: .; clone size: .; V gene: TRBV7-2; CDR3 DNA: TGTGCCAGCAGCTTAGCGGGGGGCCCAGATTCCTACGAGCAGTACTTC; CDR3 protein: CASSLAGGPDSYEQYF
J gene: TRBJ2-7; D gene: TRBD2; clone size: .; V gene: TRBV28; CDR3 DNA: TGTGCCAGCAGTTTAATGGCTAGCGGAACCTACGAGCAGTACTTC; CDR3 protein: CASSLMASGTYEQYF
J gene: TRBJ2-2; D gene: .; clone size: .; V gene: TRBV28; CDR3 DNA: TGTGCCAGCAGTTTAGGATTGAGGGGCACCGGGGAGCTGTTTTTT; CDR3 protein: CASSLGLRGTGELFF
J gene: TRBJ2-7; D gene: TRBD2; clone size: .; V gene: TRBV5-1; CDR3 DNA: TGCGCCAGCAGCTTGAGCGGGACCCCAGAGCAGTACTTC; CDR3 protein: CASSLSGTPEQYF